The text below deals with one T cell receptor (beta chain). This record comes from a study of radiation and T cells in renal cell carcinoma. Germline CDR1 and CDR2: SGHNT and YYREEE (reference sequence). Trimming removed 2 bases from V and 2 bases from J, with 8 bases in between. The CDR3 has 15 residues. TCRdb's table, derived via immunoSEQ multiplex PCR, lists solely in-frame clones and lacks some. The sample lists some 50,000 clones, about 80% occurring once. Time point of the sample: blood 2 weeks post-SBRT. Treatment in this sample: 15 Gy SBRT to primary tumor, nephrectomy 4 weeks later. This material consisted of blood, taken from a patient whose treatment included radiotherapy and nephrectomy. This clonotype was sampled from a woman aged 70-85 years with renal cell carcinoma. The chain carries TRBV5-4 and TRBJ2-6; TRBD2 is a possible D gene (6 bases). The CDR3 spells CASSFTGAGANVLTF. The CDR3 nucleotides are TGTGCCAGCAGCTTCACGGGGGCTGGGGCCAACGTCCTGACTTTC. Filled out from reference TRBV5-4 and TRBJ2-6, the complete variable domain reads ETGVTQSPTHLIKTRGQQVTLRCSSQSGHNTVSWYQQALGQGPQFIFQYYREEENGRGNFPPRFSGLQFPNYSSELNVNALELDDSALYLCASSFTGAGANVLTFGAGSRLTVL.